The clone carrying this T cell receptor beta chain occurred many times. What it recognizes is unknown. These data belong to a study of neurological immune-mediated disorders. Findings and caveats of the study: According to phylogenetic grouping, one related-CDR3 cluster, a possible signature, contained the repertoires of 18 of 34 multiple sclerosis patients.

V was cut by 4 bases and J by 3 bases, with 8 bases left in between. This CDR3 has 13 amino acids. Germline V gene data show CDR1 as SGHDT and CDR2 as YYEEEE. Every sequencing run generated over 180 million TCR-beta sequences from 15-18 subjects. TCRdb reprocessed the 5' RACE reads with MiXCR, giving one entry per CDR3 protein. Among 87,000 or so distinct CDR3 sequences listed, roughly 4% were seen once. The sequence was obtained from a woman aged 18 to 35 with multiple sclerosis. The material sequenced was PBMCs. V gene TRBV5-6 combines with J gene TRBJ2-1; maybe TRBD1 (6 bases). The CDR3 loop reads CASSPDSYNEQFF. CDR3 bases: TGTGCCAGCAGCCCGGACAGCTACAATGAGCAGTTCTTC.